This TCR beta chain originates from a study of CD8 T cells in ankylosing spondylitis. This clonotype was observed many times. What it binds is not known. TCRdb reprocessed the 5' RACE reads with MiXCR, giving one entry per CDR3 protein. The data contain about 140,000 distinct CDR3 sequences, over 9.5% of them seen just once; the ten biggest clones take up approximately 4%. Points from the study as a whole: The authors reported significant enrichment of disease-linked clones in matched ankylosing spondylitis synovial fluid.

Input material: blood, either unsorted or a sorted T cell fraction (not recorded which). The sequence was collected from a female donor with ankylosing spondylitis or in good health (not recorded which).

CDR3 DNA: TGTGCCAGCAGCTTAGATCAGCAGCACCTGGAAGCTTTCTTT. Translating it yields CASSLDQQHLEAFF. The rearrangement joins TRBV11-2 to TRBJ1-1; no clear D. Germline assignment: CDR1 SGHAT and CDR2 FQNNGV. The V end was cut by 0 bases, the J end by 8 bases, with 13 bases between. The CDR3 runs 14 residues.